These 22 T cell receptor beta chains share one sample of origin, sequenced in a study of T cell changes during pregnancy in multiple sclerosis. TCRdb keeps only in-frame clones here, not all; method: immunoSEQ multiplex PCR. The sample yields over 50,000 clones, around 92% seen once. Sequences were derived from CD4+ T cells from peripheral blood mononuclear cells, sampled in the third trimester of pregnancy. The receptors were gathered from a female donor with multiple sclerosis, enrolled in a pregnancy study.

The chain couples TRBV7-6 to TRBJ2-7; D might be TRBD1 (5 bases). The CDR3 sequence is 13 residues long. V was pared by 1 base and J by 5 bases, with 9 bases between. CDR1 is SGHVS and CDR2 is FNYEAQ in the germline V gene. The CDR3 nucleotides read TGTGCCAGCAGCTTAGTGGCAGGGAACGAGCAGTACTTC. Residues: CASSLVAGNEQYF.

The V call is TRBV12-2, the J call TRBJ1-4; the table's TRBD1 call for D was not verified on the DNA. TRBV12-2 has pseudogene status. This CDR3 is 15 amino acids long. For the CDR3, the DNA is TGTGCAAGTCGCTTAGCGGACAGGGGAGGTGAAAAACTGTTTTTT. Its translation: CASRLADRGGEKLFF.

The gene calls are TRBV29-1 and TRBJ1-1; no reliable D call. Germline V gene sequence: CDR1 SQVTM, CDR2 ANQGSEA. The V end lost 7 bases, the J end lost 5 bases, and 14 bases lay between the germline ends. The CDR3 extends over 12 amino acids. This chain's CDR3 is CSALNMRTEAFF. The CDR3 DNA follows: TGCAGCGCGTTGAATATGAGGACTGAAGCTTTCTTT.

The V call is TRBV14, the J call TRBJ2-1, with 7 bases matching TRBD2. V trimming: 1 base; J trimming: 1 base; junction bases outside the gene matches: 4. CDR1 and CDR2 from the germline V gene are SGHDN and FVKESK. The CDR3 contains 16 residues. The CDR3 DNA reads TGTGCCAGCAGCCAAGGTCTTAGCGGGTCCTACAATGAGCAGTTCTTC. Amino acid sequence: CASSQGLSGSYNEQFF.

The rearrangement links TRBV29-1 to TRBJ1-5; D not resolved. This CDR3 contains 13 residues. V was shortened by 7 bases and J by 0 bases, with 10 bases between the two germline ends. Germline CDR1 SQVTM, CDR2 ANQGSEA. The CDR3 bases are TGCAGCGCGGGGTTCGGTAGCAATCAGCCCCAGCATTTT. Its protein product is CSAGFGSNQPQHF.

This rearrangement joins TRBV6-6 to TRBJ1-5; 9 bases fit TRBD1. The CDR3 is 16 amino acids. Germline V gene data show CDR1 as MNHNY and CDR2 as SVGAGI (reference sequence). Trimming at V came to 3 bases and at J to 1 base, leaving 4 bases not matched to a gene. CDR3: CASSYHRGLSNQPQHF. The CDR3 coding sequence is TGTGCCAGCAGTTATCACAGGGGGCTGAGCAATCAGCCCCAGCATTTT.

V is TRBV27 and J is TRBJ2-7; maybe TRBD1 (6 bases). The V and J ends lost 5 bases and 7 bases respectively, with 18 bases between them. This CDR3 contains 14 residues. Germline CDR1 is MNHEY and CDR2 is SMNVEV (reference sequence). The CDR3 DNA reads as TGTGCCAGCAGTCACAGGACAGCGGCTGGGGAGCAGTACTTC. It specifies CASSHRTAAGEQYF.

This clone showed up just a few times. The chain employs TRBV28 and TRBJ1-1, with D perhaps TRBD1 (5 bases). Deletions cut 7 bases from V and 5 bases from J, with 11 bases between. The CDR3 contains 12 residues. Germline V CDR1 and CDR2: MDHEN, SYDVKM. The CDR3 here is CASIERGTEAFF. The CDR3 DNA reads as TGTGCCAGCATCGAGCGGGGGACTGAAGCTTTCTTT. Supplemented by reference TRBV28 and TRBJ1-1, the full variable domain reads DVKVTQSSRYLVKRTGEKVFLECVQDMDHENMFWYRQDPGLGLRLIYFSYDVKMKEKGDIPEGYSVSREKKERFSLILESASTNQTSMYLCASIERGTEAFFGQGTRLTVV.

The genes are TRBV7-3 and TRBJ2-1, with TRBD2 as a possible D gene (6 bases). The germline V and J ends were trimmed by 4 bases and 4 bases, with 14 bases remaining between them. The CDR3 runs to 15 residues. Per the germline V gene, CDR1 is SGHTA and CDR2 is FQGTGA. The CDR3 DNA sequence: TGTGCCAGCAGCTCCAGCCGGACTAATTACAATGAGCAGTTCTTC. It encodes CASSSSRTNYNEQFF. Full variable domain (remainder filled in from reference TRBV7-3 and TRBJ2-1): GAGVSQTPSNKVTEKGKYVELRCDPISGHTALYWYRQSLGQGPEFLIYFQGTGAADDSGLPNDRFFAVRPEGSVSTLKIQRTERGDSAVYLCASSSSRTNYNEQFFGPGTRLTVL.

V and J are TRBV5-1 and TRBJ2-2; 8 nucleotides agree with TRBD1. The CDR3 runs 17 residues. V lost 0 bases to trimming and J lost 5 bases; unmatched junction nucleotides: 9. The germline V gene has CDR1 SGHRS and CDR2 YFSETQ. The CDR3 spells CASSLAPGTGVTGELFF. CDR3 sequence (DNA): TGCGCCAGCAGCTTGGCCCCCGGGACAGGAGTTACCGGGGAGCTGTTTTTT.

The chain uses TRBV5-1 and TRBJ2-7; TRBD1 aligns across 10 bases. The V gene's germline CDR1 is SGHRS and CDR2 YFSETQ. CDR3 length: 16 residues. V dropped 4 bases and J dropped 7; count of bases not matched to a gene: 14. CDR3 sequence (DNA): TGCGCCAGCAGCCTAACCCGGGACAGGGGACGGGGTGAGCAGTACTTC. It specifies CASSLTRDRGRGEQYF.

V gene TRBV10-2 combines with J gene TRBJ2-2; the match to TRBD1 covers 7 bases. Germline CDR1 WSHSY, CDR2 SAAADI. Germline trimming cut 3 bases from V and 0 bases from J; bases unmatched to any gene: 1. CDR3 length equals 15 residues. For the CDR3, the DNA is TGCGCCAGCAGTGAAGGGGGCGCGAACACCGGGGAGCTGTTTTTT. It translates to CASSEGGANTGELFF.

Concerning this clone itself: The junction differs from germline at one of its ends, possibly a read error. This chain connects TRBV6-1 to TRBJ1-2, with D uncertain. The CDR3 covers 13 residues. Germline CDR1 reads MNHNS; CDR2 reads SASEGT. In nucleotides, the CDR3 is TGTGCCAGCAGTGAACGGGAGAACTATGACTACACCTTC. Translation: CASSERENYDYTF.

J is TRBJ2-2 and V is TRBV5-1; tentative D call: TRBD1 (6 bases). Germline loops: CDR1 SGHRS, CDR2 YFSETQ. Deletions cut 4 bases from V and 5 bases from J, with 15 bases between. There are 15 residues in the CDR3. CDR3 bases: TGCGCCAGCAGCAGGGACACCAAAGGGACCGGGGAGCTGTTTTTT. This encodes CASSRDTKGTGELFF.

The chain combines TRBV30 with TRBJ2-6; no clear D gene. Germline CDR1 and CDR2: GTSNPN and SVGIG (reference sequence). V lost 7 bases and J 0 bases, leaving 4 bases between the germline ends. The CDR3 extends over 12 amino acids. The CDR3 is CALNSGANVLTF. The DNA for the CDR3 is TGTGCCTTAAACTCTGGGGCCAACGTCCTGACTTTC.

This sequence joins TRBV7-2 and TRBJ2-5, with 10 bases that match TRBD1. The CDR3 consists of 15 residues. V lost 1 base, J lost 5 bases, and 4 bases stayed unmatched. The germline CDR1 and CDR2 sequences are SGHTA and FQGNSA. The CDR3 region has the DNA TGTGCCAGCAGCTTAGAGGGACAGGGGTGGGAGACCCAGTACTTC. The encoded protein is CASSLEGQGWETQYF.

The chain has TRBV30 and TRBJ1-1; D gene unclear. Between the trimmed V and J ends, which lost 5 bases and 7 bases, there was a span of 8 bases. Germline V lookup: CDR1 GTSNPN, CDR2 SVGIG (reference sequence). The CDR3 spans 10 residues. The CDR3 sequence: CAWDRGEAFF. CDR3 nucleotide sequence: TGTGCCTGGGACCGGGGTGAAGCTTTCTTT.

For the CDR3, the DNA is TGTGCCAGCAGTGACCTAGCAACAGATACGCAGTATTTT. It specifies CASSDLATDTQYF. The chain links TRBV2 to TRBJ2-3, with a tentative D call TRBD2 (5 bases). Germline V CDR1 and CDR2: SNHLY, FYNNEI. There are 13 residues in the CDR3. Deletions cut 3 bases from V and 3 bases from J, with 7 bases between.

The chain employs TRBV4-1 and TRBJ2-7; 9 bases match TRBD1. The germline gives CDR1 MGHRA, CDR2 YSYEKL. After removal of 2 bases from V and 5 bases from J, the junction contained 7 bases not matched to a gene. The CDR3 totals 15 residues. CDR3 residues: CASSQNRDREDEQYF. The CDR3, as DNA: TGCGCCAGCAGCCAAAATCGGGACAGGGAGGACGAGCAGTACTTC.

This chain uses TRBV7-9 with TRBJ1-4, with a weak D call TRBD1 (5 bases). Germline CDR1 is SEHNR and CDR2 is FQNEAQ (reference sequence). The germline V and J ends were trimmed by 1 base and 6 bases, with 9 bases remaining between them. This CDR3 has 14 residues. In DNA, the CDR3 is TGTGCCAGCAGCTTAGAGGCGGGACATGAAAAACTGTTTTTT. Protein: CASSLEAGHEKLFF.

The CDR3 DNA follows: TGTGCCAGCTACGACAGGAACTACGAGCAGTACTTC. Translation gives CASYDRNYEQYF. The chain has TRBV27 and TRBJ2-7; D possibly corresponds to TRBD1 (6 bases). The CDR3 is made up of 12 amino acids. Trimming left V 8 bases short and J 3 bases short, with 11 bases between. Looked up from germline, CDR1 is MNHEY and CDR2 is SMNVEV (reference sequence).

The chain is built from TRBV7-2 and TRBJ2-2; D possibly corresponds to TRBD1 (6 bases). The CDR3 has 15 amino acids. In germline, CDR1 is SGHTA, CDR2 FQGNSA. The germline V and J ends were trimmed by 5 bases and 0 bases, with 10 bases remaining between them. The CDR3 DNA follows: TGTGCCAGCAGCCCGGACAGTGCGAACACCGGGGAGCTGTTTTTT. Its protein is CASSPDSANTGELFF.